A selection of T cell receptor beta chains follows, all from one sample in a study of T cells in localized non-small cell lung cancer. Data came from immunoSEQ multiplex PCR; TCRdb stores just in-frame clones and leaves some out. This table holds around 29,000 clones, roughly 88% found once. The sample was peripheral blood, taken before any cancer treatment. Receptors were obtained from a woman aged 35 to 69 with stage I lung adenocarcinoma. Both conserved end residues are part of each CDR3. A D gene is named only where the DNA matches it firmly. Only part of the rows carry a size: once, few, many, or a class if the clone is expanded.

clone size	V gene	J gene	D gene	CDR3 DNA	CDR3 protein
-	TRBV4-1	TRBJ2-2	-	TGCGCCAGCAGCCACGTGCTGGCGGCAGAGGAGCGCAGGGGTGGGGAGCTGTTTTTT	CASSHVLAAEERRGGELFF
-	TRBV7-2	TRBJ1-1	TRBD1	TGTGCCAGCAGCGCACAGGGGGGGAACACTGAAGCTTTCTTT	CASSAQGGNTEAFF
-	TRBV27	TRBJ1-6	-	TGTGCCAGCAGTTTGAACGGGTCACCCCTCCACTTT	CASSLNGSPLHF
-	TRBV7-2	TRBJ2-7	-	TGTGCCAGCAGCTTAGCCCTGAAGGGTTACGAGCAGTACTTC	CASSLALKGYEQYF
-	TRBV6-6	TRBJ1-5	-	TGTGCCAGCAGTTACTCGTCAGGAATTAGCAATCAGCCCCAGCATTTT	CASSYSSGISNQPQHF
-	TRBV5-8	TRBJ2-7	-	TGTGCCAGCAGCTTGGTCTCGGGCAAAAGGGCCTACGAGCAGTACTTC	CASSLVSGKRAYEQYF
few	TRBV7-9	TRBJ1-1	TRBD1	TGTGCCAGCAGCCCTGGACAGGTCACGAACACTGAAGCTTTCTTT	CASSPGQVTNTEAFF
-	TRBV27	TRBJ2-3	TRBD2	TGTGCCAGCAGTTTTTCTAGCGGGTTTTACACAGATACGCAGTATTTT	CASSFSSGFYTDTQYF
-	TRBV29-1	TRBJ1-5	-	TGCAGCGTTGCGACAGGCGATCAGCCCCAGCATTTT	CSVATGDQPQHF
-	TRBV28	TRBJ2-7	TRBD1	TGTGCCAGCAGCAGGACCGGGACAGGGGGCTACGAGCAGTACTTC	CASSRTGTGGYEQYF
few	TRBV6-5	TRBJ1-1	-	TGTGCCAGCACCAGGAACACTGAAGCTTTCTTT	CASTRNTEAFF
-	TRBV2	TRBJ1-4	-	TGTGCCAGCAGTGAAACGCGGTTTAATGAAAAACTGTTTTTT	CASSETRFNEKLFF